This T cell receptor beta chain was captured in a study of T cells in Graves' hyperthyroidism and ophthalmopathy. Study-level background: At initial diagnosis, before any treatment had begun, peripheral blood was obtained.

General study findings and limits: Most expanded thyroid clonotypes above 0.001 recurred in blood. Stable hyperthyroidism and ophthalmopathy were separated using 13 V-J signatures.

Using RNA transcripts as the source, TCR beta CDR3 regions were amplified. The HTBI set primed first-round TCR CDR3 RT-PCR. TCRdb recomputed calls from the multiplex PCR reads with MiXCR, one row per CDR3 protein. The table records 350,000 or so distinct CDR3 sequences, over 15% of them present only once. This clonotype was detected ten times or more. Its antigen is as yet unknown. The CDR3 spans 11 residues. Between the trimmed V and J ends, which lost 6 bases and 6 bases, there was a span of 9 bases. Germline V CDR1 and CDR2: MDHEN, SYDVKM. The specimen was blood. The TCR sequence derives from a woman in her 40s with Graves' ophthalmopathy. The chain joins TRBV28 to TRBJ2-7; D is unresolved. CDR3 amino acids: CASRPTCEQYF. CDR3 DNA sequence: TGTGCCAGCAGACCGACTTGCGAGCAGTACTTC. Drawing the rest from reference TRBV28 and TRBJ2-7, the complete variable domain is DVKVTQSSRYLVKRTGEKVFLECVQDMDHENMFWYRQDPGLGLRLIYFSYDVKMKEKGDIPEGYSVSREKKERFSLILESASTNQTSMYLCASRPTCEQYFGPGTRLTVT.